The source of this T cell receptor beta chain is a study of T cells after posttransplantation cyclophosphamide. Repertoires were generated with immunoSEQ multiplex PCR, while TCRdb's copy carries only in-frame clones and drops some. In the table there are more than 4,000 clones, around 70% of which are singletons. Methotrexate plus calcineurin inhibitor accompanied controls' myeloablative marrow transplants; sampling was 1 year later. The V gene's germline CDR1 is LNHDA and CDR2 SQIVND (reference sequence). V dropped 6 bases and J dropped 5; count of bases not matched to a gene: 9. There are 14 residues in the CDR3. This clone was seen only a few times.

This specimen consisted of PBMCs, obtained 321 days after allogeneic stem cell transplant with calcineurin inhibitor and methotrexate. The chain employs TRBV19 and TRBJ1-1, with 7 bases lining up with TRBD1. The sequence was collected from a female patient in her fifties or sixties who received an allogeneic stem cell transplant from an unrelated donor, was CMV-positive, and had acute and chronic GVHD. Some T cells may have originated in the graft donor. Here the CDR3 reads CASRRTGVRTEAFF. Here the CDR3 DNA reads TGTGCCAGTAGGCGCACAGGGGTACGGACTGAAGCTTTCTTT.